This T cell receptor beta chain derives from a study of memory CD4+ T cells and cytomegalovirus serostatus (dated by TCRdb to between 2017 and 2020). In terms of the full investigation: The cohort comprised 33 healthy Belgian adults, 9 CMV seropositive and around 24 CMV seronegative. CD4+ memory TCRbeta repertoires of a Belgian cohort with known cytomegalovirus serostatus were sequenced in order to replicate a published TCR-based CMV serostatus classifier.

In the case of this clone: Its cognate antigen has yet to be identified. Per-base qualities were not stored, and no clone one base away is much larger.

Results and caveats for the whole study, not just this receptor: On the Belgian cohort, the classifier based on the original framework reached a median bootstrapped AUC of approximately 0.95, with a 95% CI of 0.76-1.00. Of around 160 previously reported CMV-associated TCRbeta sequences, approximately 70 appeared in the CD4+ memory repertoires, each in one to five individuals. For CMV serostatus prediction, a median bootstrapped AUC of 0.95 was reached with the original framework, and a median bootstrapped AUC of about 0.91 was reached with a US-trained random forest. Unlike the original study, which covered naive and memory CD4+ and CD8+ populations, the Belgian study sequenced only CD4+CD45RO+ memory cells. The results were interpreted as suggesting that the CMV-associated TCR signature is mostly present in the CD4+ memory repertoire.

Genomic DNA was extracted from sorted cells with the Quick-DNA Microprep Kit. Amplification of TCRbeta DNA was done with the immunoSEQ hsTCRbeta kit, following the protocol from the manufacturer. TCRbeta libraries were sequenced on an Illumina MiSeq instrument. Concerning the study's data processing: After out-of-frame sequences were removed, 2,204,828 distinct TCRbeta sequences remained, averaging around 61,000 per individual. Each individual was scored according to the count of fewer than 200 previously reported CMV-associated TCRbeta sequences and the total productive distinct TCRbeta count. A beta-binomial model was reimplemented in Python, and random forests from scikit-learn, run with default parameters, were trained on data from the US cohort. On the Belgian cohort, classifier performance was reported as the median AUC, along with percentile confidence intervals, across 10,000 bootstrap iterations. Entries here come from immuneACCESS through TCRdb and include only in-frame sequences with V and J called. Some clones fail to appear in such tables; in the studies checked, an unresolved V gene covers under half of the shortfall, and the cause of the remainder is unknown. The DNA was the basis for D and trimming; V, J and clone size are from that table. Present in this sample are under 55,000 clones, roughly 79% of which were seen just once. The ten most abundant clones make up 1.6% of the sample.

A FACSAria II was used to sort memory CD4+ T cells, defined as single viable CD3+CD4+CD8-CD45RO+ cells. CMV serostatus was determined with a Roche Elecsys assay detecting serum IgG against CMV pp150, pp28, p38 and p52. Once the samples were thawed, total CD4+ T cells were enriched through positive selection using CD4 magnetic microbeads. The samples came from a different study that was designed specifically to examine the CD4+ T cell memory repertoire. Peripheral blood mononuclear cells were isolated and cryopreserved according to standard operating procedures, and serum was stored at -80 degrees C. CD3-PerCP (BW264/56), CD4-APC (RPA-T4), CD45RO-PE (UCHT1) and CD8-Pacific Orange (3B5) antibodies were used for staining, and non-viable cells were excluded with Sytox blue. The sequenced sample consisted of memory CD4+ T cells from blood. The sequence was collected from an adult in good health and CMV-seronegative.

The nucleotides are TGTGCCAGCAGTTCTACAGGGTGGACAAGGGATTTTGAAGCTTTCTTT. It is translated as CASSSTGWTRDFEAFF. The chain is assembled from TRBV5-6 and TRBJ1-1; TRBD1 is a weak D gene call, 6 bases matching. The CDR3 measures 16 amino acids from cysteine to phenylalanine. The retained sequence is limited to the CDR3, 48 bases, with the frame set at the first base. The germline V gene provides CDR1 SGHDT and CDR2 YYEEEE. V is pared back by 5 bases and J by 7 bases, with 24 bases lying between the germline termini. Here the CDR3 is joined to the reference TRBV5-6 and TRBJ1-1 genes, and the full variable domain is: DAGVTQSPTHLIKTRGQQVTLRCSPKSGHDTVSWYQQALGQGPQFIFQYYEEEERQRGNFPDRFSGHQFPNYSSELNVNALLLGDSALYLCASSSTGWTRDFEAFFGQGTRLTVV.